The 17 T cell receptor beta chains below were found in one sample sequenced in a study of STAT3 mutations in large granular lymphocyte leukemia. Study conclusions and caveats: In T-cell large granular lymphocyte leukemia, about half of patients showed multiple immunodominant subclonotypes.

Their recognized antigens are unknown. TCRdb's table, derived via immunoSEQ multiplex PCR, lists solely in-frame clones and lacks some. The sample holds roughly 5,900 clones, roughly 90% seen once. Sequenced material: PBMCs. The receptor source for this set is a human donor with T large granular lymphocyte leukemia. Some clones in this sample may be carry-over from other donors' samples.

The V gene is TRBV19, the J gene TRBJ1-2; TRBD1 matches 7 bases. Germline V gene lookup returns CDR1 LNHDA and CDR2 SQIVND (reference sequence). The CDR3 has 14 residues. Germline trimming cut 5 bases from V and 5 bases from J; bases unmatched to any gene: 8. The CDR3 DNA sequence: TGTGCCAGTAGTCCCGACAGGGTTGGGTATGGCTACACCTTC. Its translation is CASSPDRVGYGYTF. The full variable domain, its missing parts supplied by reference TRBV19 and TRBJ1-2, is DGGITQSPKYLFRKEGQNVTLSCEQNLNHDAMYWYRQDPGQGLRLIYYSQIVNDFQKGDIAEGYSVSREKKESFPLTVTSAQKNPTAFYLCASSPDRVGYGYTFGSGTRLTVV.

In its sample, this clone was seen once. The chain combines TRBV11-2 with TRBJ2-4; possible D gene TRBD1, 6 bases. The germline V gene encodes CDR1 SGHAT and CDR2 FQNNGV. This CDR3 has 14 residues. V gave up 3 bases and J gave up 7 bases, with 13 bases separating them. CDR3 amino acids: CASSFRQDPNIQYF. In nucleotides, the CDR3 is TGTGCCAGCAGCTTCAGACAGGATCCCAACATTCAGTACTTC.

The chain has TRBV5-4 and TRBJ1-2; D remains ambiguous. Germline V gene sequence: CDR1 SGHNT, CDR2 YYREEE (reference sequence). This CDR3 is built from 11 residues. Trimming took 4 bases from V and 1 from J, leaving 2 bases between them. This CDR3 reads CASSRNYGYTF. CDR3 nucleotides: TGTGCCAGCAGCCGTAACTATGGCTACACCTTC.

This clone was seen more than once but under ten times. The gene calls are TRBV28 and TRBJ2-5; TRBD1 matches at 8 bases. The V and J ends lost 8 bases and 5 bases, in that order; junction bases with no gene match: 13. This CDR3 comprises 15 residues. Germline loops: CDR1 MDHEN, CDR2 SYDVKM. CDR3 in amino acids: CASLDGAGGKETQYF. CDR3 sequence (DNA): TGTGCCAGCCTGGACGGGGCAGGGGGCAAGGAGACCCAGTACTTC.

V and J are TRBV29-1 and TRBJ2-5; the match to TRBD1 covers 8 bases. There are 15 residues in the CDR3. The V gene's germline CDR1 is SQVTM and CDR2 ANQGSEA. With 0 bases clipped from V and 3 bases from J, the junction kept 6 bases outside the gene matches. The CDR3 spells CSVEDRGTGEETQYF. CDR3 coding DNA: TGCAGCGTTGAAGATCGCGGGACAGGAGAAGAGACCCAGTACTTC.

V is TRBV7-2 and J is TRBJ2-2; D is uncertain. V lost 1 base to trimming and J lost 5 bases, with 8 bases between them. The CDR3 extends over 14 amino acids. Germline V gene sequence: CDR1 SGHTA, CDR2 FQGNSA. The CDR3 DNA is TGTGCCAGCAGCTTAGTTTCCTCGACCGGGGAGCTGTTTTTT. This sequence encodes CASSLVSSTGELFF.

CDR3 nucleotides: TGCGCCAGCAGCCCCTCGGCGGGGGCTCTAAGCACAGATACGCAGTATTTT. Translated: CASSPSAGALSTDTQYF. The V gene is TRBV4-1, the J gene TRBJ2-3; TRBD2 is a possible D gene (7 bases). V lost 4 bases, J lost 0 bases, and 17 bases lay in between. Germline V CDR1 and CDR2: MGHRA, YSYEKL. CDR3 length: 17 residues.

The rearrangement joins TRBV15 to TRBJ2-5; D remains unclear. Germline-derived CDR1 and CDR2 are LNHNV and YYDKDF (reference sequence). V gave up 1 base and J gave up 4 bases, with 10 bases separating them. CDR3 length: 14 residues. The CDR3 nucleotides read TGTGCCACCAGCAGAGGGAGACTCGGAGAGACCCAGTACTTC. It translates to CATSRGRLGETQYF. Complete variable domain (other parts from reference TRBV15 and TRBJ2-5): DAMVIQNPRYQVTQFGKPVTLSCSQTLNHNVMYWYQQKSSQAPKLLFHYYDKDFNNEADTPDNFQSRRPNTSFCFLDIRSPGLGDTAMYLCATSRGRLGETQYFGPGTRLLVL.

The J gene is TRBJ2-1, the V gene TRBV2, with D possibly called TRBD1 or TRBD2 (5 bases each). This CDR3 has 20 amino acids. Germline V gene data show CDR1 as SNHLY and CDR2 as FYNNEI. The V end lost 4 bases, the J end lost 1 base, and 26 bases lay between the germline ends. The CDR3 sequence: CASSGWGILSPKSSYNEQFF. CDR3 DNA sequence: TGTGCCAGCAGTGGGTGGGGGATTTTGAGTCCAAAATCATCCTACAATGAGCAGTTCTTC.

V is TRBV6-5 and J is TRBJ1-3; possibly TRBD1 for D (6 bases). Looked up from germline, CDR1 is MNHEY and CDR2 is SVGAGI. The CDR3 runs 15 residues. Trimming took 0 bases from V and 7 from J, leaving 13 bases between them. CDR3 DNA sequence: TGTGCCAGCAGTTACTCTCCGAACCAGGGGAACACCATATATTTT. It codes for CASSYSPNQGNTIYF.

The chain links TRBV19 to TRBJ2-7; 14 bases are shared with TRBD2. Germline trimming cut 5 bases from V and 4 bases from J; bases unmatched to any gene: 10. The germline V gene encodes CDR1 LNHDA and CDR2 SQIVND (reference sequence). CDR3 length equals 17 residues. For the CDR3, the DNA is TGTGCCAGTAGTCCTTCCCTTGGGACTAGCGGGAGATACGAGCAGTACTTC. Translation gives CASSPSLGTSGRYEQYF.

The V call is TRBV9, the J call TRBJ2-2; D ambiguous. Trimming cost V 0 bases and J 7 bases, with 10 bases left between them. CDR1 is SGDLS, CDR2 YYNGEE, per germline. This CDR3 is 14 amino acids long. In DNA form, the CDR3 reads TGTGCCAGCAGCGTAGAAGTTAGTGGCGGGGAGCTGTTTTTT. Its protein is CASSVEVSGGELFF.

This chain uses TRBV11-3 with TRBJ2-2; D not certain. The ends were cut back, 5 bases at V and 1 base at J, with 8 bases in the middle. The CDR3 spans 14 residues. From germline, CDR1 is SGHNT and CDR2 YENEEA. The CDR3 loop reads CASSHLMNTGELFF. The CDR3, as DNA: TGTGCCAGCAGCCACCTAATGAACACCGGGGAGCTGTTTTTT.

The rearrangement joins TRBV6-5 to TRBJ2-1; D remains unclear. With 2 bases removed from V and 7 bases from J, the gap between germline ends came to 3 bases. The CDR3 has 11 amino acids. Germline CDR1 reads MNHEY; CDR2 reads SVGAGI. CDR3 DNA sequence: TGTGCCAGCAGTTACGCGAATGAGCAGTTCTTC. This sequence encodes CASSYANEQFF.

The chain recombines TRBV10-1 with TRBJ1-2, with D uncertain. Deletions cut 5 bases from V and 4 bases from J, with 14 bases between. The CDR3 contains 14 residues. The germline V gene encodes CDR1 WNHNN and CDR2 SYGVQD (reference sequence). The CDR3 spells CASSPSGTSYGYTF. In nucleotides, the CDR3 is TGCGCCAGCAGTCCCTCGGGCACGAGCTATGGCTACACCTTC.

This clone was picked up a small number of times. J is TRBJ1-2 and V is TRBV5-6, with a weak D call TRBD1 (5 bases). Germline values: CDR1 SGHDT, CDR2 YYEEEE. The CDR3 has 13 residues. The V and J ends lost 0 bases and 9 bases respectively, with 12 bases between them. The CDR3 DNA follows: TGTGCCAGCAGCTTGGGCAGGGAACGAAGCTACACCTTC. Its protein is CASSLGRERSYTF.

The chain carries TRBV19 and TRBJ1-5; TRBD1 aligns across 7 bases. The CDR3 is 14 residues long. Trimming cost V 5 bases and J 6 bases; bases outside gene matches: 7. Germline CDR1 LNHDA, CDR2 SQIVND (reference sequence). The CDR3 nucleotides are TGTGCCAGTAGTTCACAGGGGCAGGGTCAGCCCCAGCATTTT. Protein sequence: CASSSQGQGQPQHF.